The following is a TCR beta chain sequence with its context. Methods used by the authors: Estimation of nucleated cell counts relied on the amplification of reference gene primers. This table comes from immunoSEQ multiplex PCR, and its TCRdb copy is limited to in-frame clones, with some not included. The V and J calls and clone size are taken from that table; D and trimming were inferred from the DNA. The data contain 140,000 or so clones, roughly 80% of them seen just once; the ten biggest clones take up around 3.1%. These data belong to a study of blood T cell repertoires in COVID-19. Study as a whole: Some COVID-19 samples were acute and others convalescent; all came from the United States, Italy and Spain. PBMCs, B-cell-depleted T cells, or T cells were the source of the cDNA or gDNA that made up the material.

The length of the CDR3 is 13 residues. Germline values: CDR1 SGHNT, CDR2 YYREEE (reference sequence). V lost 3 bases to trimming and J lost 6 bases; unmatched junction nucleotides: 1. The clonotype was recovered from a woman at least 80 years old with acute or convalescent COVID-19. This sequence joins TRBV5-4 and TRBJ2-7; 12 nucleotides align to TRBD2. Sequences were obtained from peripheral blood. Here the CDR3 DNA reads TGTGCCAGCAGCTCACTAGCGGGGGGCGAGCAGTACTTC. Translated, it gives CASSSLAGGEQYF.